Listed below are T cell receptor beta chains from one sample, sequenced in a study of T cells in Graves' hyperthyroidism and ophthalmopathy. TCRdb fed the multiplex PCR reads into MiXCR, producing one record per CDR3 protein. Of around 350,000 distinct CDR3 sequences listed, about 14% are singletons. Input material: blood. Receptors were obtained from a woman aged 30 to 39 with Graves' ophthalmopathy. The CDR3 runs from the conserved cysteine through the conserved F or W. D genes are given only for firm matches. Rows give clone size only sometimes, using once, few, many, or a class for an expanded clone.

d_gene	v_gene	j_gene	abundance	CDR3nt	CDR3aa
NA	TRBV2	TRBJ2-7	NA	TGTGCCAGCAGTGTTACTCGCTCCTACGAGCAGTACTTC	CASSVTRSYEQYF
NA	TRBV29-1	TRBJ1-5	NA	TGCAGCGAAGGGGGTGGGGGCAATCAGCCCCAGCATTTT	CSEGGGGNQPQHF
NA	TRBV5-5	TRBJ2-1	many	TGTGCCAGCAGCTTGGATGGGAGTCGGAATGAGCAGTTCTTC	CASSLDGSRNEQFF
TRBD1	TRBV12-3/TRBV12-4	TRBJ1-2	many	TGTGCCAGCAGCACTACAGGGGTTTCCTATGGCTACACCTTC	CASSTTGVSYGYTF
TRBD2	TRBV7-2	TRBJ2-1	many	TGTGCCATTCAAGCGGGGGGCACCTACAATGAGCAGTTCTTC	CAIQAGGTYNEQFF
NA	TRBV13	TRBJ2-3	many	TGTGCCAGCAGACCAACGGGGGTAGATACGCAGTATTTT	CASRPTGVDTQYF
NA	TRBV29-1	TRBJ1-2	NA	TGCAGCGTTGAGCAGGGCTATGGCTACACCTTC	CSVEQGYGYTF
NA	TRBV30	TRBJ1-4	once	TGTGCCTGGGGTGTAAGCGAAAAACTGTTTTTT	CAWGVSEKLFF
TRBD2	TRBV18	TRBJ2-3	many	TGTGCCAGCTCAATAGGACTAGCGGGGGCCAACACTAGCACAGATACGCAGTATTTT	CASSIGLAGANTSTDTQYF
NA	TRBV18	TRBJ2-7	many	TGTGCCAGCTCACCAGGACTCACCGAGTCCTACGAGCAGTACTTC	CASSPGLTESYEQYF
NA	TRBV7-2	TRBJ1-5	many	TGTGCCAGCAGCCCCAGGAGCAATCAGCCCCAGCATTTT	CASSPRSNQPQHF
NA	TRBV6-5	TRBJ1-4	few	TGTGCCAGCAGTTACGACAGTTCGTGGGAAAAACTGTTTTTT	CASSYDSSWEKLFF
NA	TRBV20-1	TRBJ1-2	many	TGCAGTGCTTACGATGGCTACACCTTC	CSAYDGYTF
TRBD1	TRBV3-1	TRBJ1-1	many	TGTGCCAGCAGCCGGGGACAGGGGGTAGCTTTCTTT	CASSRGQGVAFF
NA	TRBV5-1	TRBJ2-2	NA	TGCGCCAGCAGCCAGATTAACAGGGATACCGGGGAGCTGTTTTTT	CASSQINRDTGELFF
TRBD1	TRBV11-2	TRBJ2-7	NA	TGTGCCAGCAGCCTCGGGACAGGAGATACTTACGAGCAGTACTTC	CASSLGTGDTYEQYF
NA	TRBV20-1	TRBJ2-1	many	TGCAGTGCTAGAGAAGGGGGGACACACAATGAGCAGTTCTTC	CSAREGGTHNEQFF
NA	TRBV10-3	TRBJ1-6	few	TGTGCCATCAGTGAGTCGAACCCACCCCTCCACTTT	CAISESNPPLHF
TRBD2	TRBV2	TRBJ2-2	NA	TGTGCCAGCAAGGAACTAGCGGGGGACACCGGGGAGCTGTTTTTT	CASKELAGDTGELFF
NA	TRBV6-1	TRBJ1-3	many	TGTGCCAGCAGTCCGTCCCAGGGGTTTCAGGGAAACACCATATATTTT	CASSPSQGFQGNTIYF
NA	TRBV12-3/TRBV12-4	TRBJ1-2	many	TGTGCCAGCAGTTTAGGTGGGCACTATGGCTACACCTTC	CASSLGGHYGYTF
NA	TRBV6-1	TRBJ1-2	NA	TGTGCCAGCAGTCCCCTGGGGGGTCGAGTTGAAGATGGCTACACCTTC	CASSPLGGRVEDGYTF
NA	TRBV18	TRBJ1-2	many	TGTGCCAGCTCAGATTCGAAGGGAAACTATGGCTACACCTTC	CASSDSKGNYGYTF
NA	TRBV12-3/TRBV12-4	TRBJ2-2	few	TGTGCCAGCGGGTCGGGTGCCGGGGAGCTGTTTTTT	CASGSGAGELFF
TRBD1	TRBV30	TRBJ2-3	many	TGTGCCTGGAGTGTACTGGGACAGGGGACAGATACGCAGTATTTT	CAWSVLGQGTDTQYF
TRBD1	TRBV28	TRBJ2-7	many	TGTGCCAGTACCGGGACAGGGGTAATCCACGAGCAGTACTTC	CASTGTGVIHEQYF
TRBD1	TRBV25-1	TRBJ2-1	NA	TGTGCCAGCAGTCCCATGGACAGGGGGCCATACAATGAGCAGTTCTTC	CASSPMDRGPYNEQFF
NA	TRBV20-1	TRBJ1-1	many	TGCAGTGCTAAGGTTCTAGAAGCTTTCTTT	CSAKVLEAFF
NA	TRBV29-1	TRBJ1-2	many	TGCAGCGCCGTCGTGGGTAACTATGGCTACACCTTC	CSAVVGNYGYTF
NA	TRBV27	TRBJ2-1	NA	TGTGCCAGCACCAGGAGTAGTCCCTACAATGAGCAGTTCTTC	CASTRSSPYNEQFF
TRBD1	TRBV12-3/TRBV12-4	TRBJ2-7	many	TGTGCCAGCGCCTCGCGACAGGGGGCTGGCTACGAGCAGTACTTC	CASASRQGAGYEQYF
NA	TRBV12-3/TRBV12-4	TRBJ2-7	many	TGTGCCAGCAGTTTAAGAAGACATGTGGAGGGCTCGGACGAGCAGTACTTC	CASSLRRHVEGSDEQYF
NA	TRBV7-8	TRBJ2-7	many	TGTGCCAGCAGCTTAGTCCCAGGGGCCTACGAGCAGTACTTC	CASSLVPGAYEQYF
NA	TRBV28	TRBJ2-7	many	TGTGCCAGCAGTTTTCCCCAGCTAGGCAGGGCATCCTACGAGCAGTACTTC	CASSFPQLGRASYEQYF
TRBD2	TRBV11-2	TRBJ2-7	many	TGTGCCAGCAGCATCAGCGGGGCCAGCTCCTACGAGCAGTACTTC	CASSISGASSYEQYF
NA	TRBV19	TRBJ2-1	many	TGTGCCAGTAGTTCGAGTAGGTATGAGCAGTTCTTC	CASSSSRYEQFF
NA	TRBV20-1	TRBJ2-2	NA	TGCAGTGCTAGACCTATTACACAGATGAACACCGGGGAGCTGTTTTTT	CSARPITQMNTGELFF
NA	TRBV7-9	TRBJ2-1	NA	TGTGCCAGCAGCGGAGTGGATGAGCAGTTCTTC	CASSGVDEQFF
NA	TRBV5-6	TRBJ2-3	many	TGTGCCGGCTCTGTACGTGGGGGCACAGATACGCAGTATTTT	CAGSVRGGTDTQYF
TRBD2	TRBV12-3/TRBV12-4	TRBJ2-1	many	TGTGCCAGCAGGTATTCCGGGACTAGCAATGAGCAGTTCTTC	CASRYSGTSNEQFF
NA	TRBV3-1	TRBJ2-3	many	TGTGCCAGCAGCCAAGCCAGGAGCGTACGCACGGGAGATACGCAGTATTTT	CASSQARSVRTGDTQYF
TRBD1	TRBV6-1	TRBJ2-5	many	TGTGCCAGCAGTAACTACCTGGACAGGGGGAAAGAGACCCAGTACTTC	CASSNYLDRGKETQYF
NA	TRBV19	TRBJ1-5	few	TGTGCCAGTGGCTGGGGAGATCAGCCCCAGCATTTT	CASGWGDQPQHF
TRBD1	TRBV20-1	TRBJ1-6	many	TGCAGTGCTAGAGTGGGGGACAGGGGAAATTCACCCCTCCACTTT	CSARVGDRGNSPLHF
NA	TRBV11-2	TRBJ2-6	NA	TGTGCCAGCAGCGACCGGGACACTTTCTCTGGGGCCAACGTCCTGACTTTC	CASSDRDTFSGANVLTF
NA	TRBV12-3/TRBV12-4	TRBJ1-4	many	TGTGCCAGCAGTTCGTGGACCGGGCGGGAAAAACTGTTTTTT	CASSSWTGREKLFF
NA	TRBV28	TRBJ1-5	many	TGTGCCAGCAAGAATATTGTAGGGACACCGGAACGTTATAGCAATCAGCCCCAGCATTTT	CASKNIVGTPERYSNQPQHF
TRBD1	TRBV27	TRBJ1-2	many	TGTGCCAGCAGCTGGGACAGGGACCATGGCTACACCTTC	CASSWDRDHGYTF